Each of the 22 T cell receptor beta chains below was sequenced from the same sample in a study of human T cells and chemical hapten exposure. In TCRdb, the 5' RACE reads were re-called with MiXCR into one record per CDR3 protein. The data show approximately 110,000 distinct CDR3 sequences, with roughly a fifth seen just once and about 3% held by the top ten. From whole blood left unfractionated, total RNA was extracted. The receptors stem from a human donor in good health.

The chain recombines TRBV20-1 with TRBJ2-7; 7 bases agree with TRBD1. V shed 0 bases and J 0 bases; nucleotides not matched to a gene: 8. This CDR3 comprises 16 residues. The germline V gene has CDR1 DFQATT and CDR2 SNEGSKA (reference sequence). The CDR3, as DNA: TGCAGTGCTAGAGAGACCCTGGACAGGATCTCCTACGAGCAGTACTTC. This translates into CSARETLDRISYEQYF.

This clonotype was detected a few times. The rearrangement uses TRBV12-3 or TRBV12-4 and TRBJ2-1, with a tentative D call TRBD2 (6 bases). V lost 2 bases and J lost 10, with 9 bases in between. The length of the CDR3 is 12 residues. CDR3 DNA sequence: TGTGCCAGCAGTTTATCGGGGAGGGAGCAGTTCTTC. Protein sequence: CASSLSGREQFF.

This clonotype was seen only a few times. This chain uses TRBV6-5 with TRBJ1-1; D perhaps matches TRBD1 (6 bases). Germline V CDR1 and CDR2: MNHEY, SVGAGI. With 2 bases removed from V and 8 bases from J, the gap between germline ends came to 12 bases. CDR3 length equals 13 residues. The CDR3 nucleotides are TGTGCCAGCAGTTACCTCAGGGGTAGGGAAGCTTTCTTT. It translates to CASSYLRGREAFF.

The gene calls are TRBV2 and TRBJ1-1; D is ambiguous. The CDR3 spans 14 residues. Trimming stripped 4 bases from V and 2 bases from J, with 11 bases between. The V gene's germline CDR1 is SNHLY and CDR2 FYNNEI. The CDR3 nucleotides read TGTGCCAGCAGTGCTCGCCAGACAAACACTGAAGCTTTCTTT. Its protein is CASSARQTNTEAFF.

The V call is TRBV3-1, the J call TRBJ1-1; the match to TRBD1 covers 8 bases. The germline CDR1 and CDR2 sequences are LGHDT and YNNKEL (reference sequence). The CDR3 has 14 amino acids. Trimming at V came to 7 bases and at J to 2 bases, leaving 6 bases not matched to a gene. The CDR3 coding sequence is TGTGCCAGCAATAACAGGGGGAAAAACACTGAAGCTTTCTTT. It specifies CASNNRGKNTEAFF.

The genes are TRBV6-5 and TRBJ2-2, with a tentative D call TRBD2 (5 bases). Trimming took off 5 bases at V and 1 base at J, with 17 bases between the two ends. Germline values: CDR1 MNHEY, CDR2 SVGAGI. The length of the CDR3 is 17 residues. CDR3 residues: CASSTSAMSGNTGELFF. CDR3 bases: TGTGCCAGCAGTACTTCCGCTATGAGCGGGAACACCGGGGAGCTGTTTTTT.

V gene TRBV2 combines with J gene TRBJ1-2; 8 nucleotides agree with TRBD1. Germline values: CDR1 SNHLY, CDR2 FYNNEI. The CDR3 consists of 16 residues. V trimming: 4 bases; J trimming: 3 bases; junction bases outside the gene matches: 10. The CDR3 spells CASSGTGPARDYGYTF. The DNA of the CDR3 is TGTGCCAGCAGTGGGACAGGGCCCGCTCGGGACTATGGCTACACCTTC.

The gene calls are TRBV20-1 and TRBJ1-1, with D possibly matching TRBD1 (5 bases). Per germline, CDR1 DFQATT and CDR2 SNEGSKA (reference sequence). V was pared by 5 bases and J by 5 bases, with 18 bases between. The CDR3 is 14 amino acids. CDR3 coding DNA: TGCAGTGCTCGGGACTTTCGGGAGAGGACTGAAGCTTTCTTT. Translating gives CSARDFRERTEAFF.

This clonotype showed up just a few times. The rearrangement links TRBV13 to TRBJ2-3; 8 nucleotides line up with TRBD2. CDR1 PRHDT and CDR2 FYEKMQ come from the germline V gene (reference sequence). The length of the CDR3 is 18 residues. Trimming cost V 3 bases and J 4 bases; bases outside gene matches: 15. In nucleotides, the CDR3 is TGTGCCAGCAGCTTCGGGTCGGGGGTAGCGGGAAGGTCAGATACGCAGTATTTT. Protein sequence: CASSFGSGVAGRSDTQYF.

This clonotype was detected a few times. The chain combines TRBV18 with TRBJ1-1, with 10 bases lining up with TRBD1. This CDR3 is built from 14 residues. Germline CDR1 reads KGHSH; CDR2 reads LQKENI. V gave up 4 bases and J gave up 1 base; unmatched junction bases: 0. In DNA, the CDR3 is TGTGCCAGCTCACGGGACAGGGGGAACACTGAAGCTTTCTTT. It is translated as CASSRDRGNTEAFF.

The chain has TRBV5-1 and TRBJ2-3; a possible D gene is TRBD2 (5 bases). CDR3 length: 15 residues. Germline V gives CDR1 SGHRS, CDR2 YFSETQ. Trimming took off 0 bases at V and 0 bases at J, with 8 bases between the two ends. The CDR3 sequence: CASSLAGISTDTQYF. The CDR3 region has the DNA TGCGCCAGCAGCTTGGCCGGGATTAGCACAGATACGCAGTATTTT.

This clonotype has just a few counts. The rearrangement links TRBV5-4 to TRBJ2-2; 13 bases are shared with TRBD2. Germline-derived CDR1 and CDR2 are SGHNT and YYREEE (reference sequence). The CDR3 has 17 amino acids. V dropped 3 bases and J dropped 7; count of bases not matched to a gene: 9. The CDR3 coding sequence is TGTGCCAGCAGCTCCCCACTAGCGGGAGGGCCGATCGGGGAGCTGTTTTTT. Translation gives CASSSPLAGGPIGELFF.

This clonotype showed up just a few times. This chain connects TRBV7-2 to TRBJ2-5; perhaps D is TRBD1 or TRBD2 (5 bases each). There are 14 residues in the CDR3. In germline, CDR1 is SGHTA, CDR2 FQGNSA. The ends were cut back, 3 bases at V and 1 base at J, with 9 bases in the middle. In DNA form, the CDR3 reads TGTGCCAGCAGCTTTACGGGACCCCAAGAGACCCAGTACTTC. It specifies CASSFTGPQETQYF.

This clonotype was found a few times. This CDR3 reads CASSLSPAYEQYF. The CDR3 DNA is TGTGCCAGCAGTTTATCGCCAGCCTACGAGCAGTACTTC. The V call is TRBV27, the J call TRBJ2-7; unclear D gene. CDR1 MNHEY and CDR2 SMNVEV come from the germline V gene (reference sequence). This CDR3 comprises 13 residues. V was shortened by 0 bases and J by 2 bases, with 5 bases between the two germline ends.

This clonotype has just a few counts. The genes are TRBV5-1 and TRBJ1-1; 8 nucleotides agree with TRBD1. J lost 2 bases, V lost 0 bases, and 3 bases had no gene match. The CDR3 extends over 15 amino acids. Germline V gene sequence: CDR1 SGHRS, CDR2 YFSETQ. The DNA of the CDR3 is TGCGCCAGCAGCTTGGTCCAGGGGGCCAACACTGAAGCTTTCTTT. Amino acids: CASSLVQGANTEAFF.

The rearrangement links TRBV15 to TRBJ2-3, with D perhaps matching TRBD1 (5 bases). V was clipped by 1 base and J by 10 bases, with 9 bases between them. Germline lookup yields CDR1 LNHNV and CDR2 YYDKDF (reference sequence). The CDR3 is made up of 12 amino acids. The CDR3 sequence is CATSRGLGAQYF. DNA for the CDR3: TGTGCCACCAGCAGAGGTTTAGGGGCGCAGTATTTT.

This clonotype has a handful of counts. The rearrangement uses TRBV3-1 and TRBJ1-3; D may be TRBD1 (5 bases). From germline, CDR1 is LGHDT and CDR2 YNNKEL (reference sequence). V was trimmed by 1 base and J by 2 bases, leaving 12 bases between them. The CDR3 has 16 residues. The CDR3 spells CASSQVGVEAGNTIYF. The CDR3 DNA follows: TGTGCCAGCAGCCAAGTAGGGGTTGAGGCTGGAAACACCATATATTTT.

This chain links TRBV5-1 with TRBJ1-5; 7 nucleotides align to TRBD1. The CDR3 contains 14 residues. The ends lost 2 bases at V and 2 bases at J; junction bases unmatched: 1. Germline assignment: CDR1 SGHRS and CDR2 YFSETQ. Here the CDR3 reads CASSFGQGNQPQHF. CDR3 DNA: TGCGCCAGCAGCTTCGGACAGGGCAATCAGCCCCAGCATTTT.

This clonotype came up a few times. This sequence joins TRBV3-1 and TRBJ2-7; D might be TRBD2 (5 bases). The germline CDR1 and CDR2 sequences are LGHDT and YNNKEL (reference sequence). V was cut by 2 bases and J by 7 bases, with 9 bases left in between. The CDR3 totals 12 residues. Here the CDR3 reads CASSQYPGEQYF. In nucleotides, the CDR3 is TGTGCCAGCAGCCAATACCCGGGAGAGCAGTACTTC.

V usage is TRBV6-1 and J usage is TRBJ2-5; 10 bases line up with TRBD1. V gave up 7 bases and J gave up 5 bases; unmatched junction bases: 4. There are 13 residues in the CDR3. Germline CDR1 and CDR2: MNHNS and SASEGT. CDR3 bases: TGTGCCAGCATGAGGGACAGGGGTGAGACCCAGTACTTC. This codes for CASMRDRGETQYF.

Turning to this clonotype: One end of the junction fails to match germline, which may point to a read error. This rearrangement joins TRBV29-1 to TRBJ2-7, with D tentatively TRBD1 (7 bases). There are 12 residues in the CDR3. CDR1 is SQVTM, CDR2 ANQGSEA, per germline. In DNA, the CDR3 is TGCAGCGTCGTTAGACAGGGAGGCGAGCAGAACTTC. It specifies CSVVRQGGEQNF.

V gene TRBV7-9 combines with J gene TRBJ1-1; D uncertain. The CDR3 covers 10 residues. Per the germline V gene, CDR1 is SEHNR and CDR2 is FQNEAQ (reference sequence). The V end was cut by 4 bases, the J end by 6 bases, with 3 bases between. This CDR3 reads CASSYPEAFF. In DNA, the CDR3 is TGTGCCAGCAGCTACCCTGAAGCTTTCTTT.